Following are 11 T cell receptor beta chains from one sample sequenced in a study of blood T cell repertoires in COVID-19. Profiled with immunoSEQ multiplex PCR; TCRdb holds only in-frame clones, not every one. The top ten clones hold roughly 13% of a sample with about 190,000 clones, 70% to 85% of them seen once. The sequenced sample consisted of peripheral blood. The receptor set was obtained from a man aged 50-60 years who had recovered from COVID-19.

The rearrangement links TRBV7-3 to TRBJ2-3, with 7 bases identical to TRBD1. The CDR3 has 16 residues. Germline V gene lookup returns CDR1 SGHTA and CDR2 FQGTGA. V shed 4 bases, J shed 0 bases, and the junction held 7 bases outside the gene matches. The CDR3 is CASSWAGGRSTDTQYF. In nucleotides, the CDR3 is TGTGCCAGCAGCTGGGCAGGGGGTCGAAGCACAGATACGCAGTATTTT.

CDR3 residues: CASSYSGGTGANVLTF. Here the CDR3 DNA reads TGTGCCAGCAGTTATTCAGGGGGCACTGGGGCCAACGTCCTGACTTTC. V is TRBV6-6 and J is TRBJ2-6; 8 bases are shared with TRBD1. The CDR3 has 16 residues. Trimming took 3 bases from V and 2 from J; bases not matched to a gene: 3. Germline V gene data show CDR1 as MNHNY and CDR2 as SVGAGI (reference sequence).

The V call is TRBV15, the J call TRBJ2-7, with 12 bases identical to TRBD1. J was trimmed by 6 bases and V by 1 base; bases with no gene match: 4. This CDR3 spans 15 amino acids. Germline CDR1 reads LNHNV; CDR2 reads YYDKDF (reference sequence). This CDR3 reads CATSRGGTGGGEQYF. The CDR3 DNA sequence: TGTGCCACCAGCAGAGGAGGGACAGGGGGCGGCGAGCAGTACTTC.

V usage is TRBV6-2 or TRBV6-3 and J usage is TRBJ2-1; D not resolved. The CDR3 spans 15 residues. V dropped 2 bases and J dropped 6 bases, with 14 bases sitting between them. Germline-derived CDR1 and CDR2 are MNHEY and SVGEGT. The chain's CDR3 is CASSYGALIFNEQFF. CDR3 bases: TGTGCCAGCAGTTACGGAGCCCTCATTTTCAATGAGCAGTTCTTC.

This chain connects TRBV30 to TRBJ1-2; D perhaps matches TRBD1 (6 bases). The V gene's germline CDR1 is GTSNPN and CDR2 SVGIG (reference sequence). The CDR3 is 10 amino acids. CDR3 bases: TGTGCTTCATACAGGGCTGGCTACACCTTC. Its protein is CASYRAGYTF.

This CDR3 reads CSAKEGAKDYGYTF. The CDR3 DNA is TGCAGCGCCAAGGAGGGCGCAAAGGACTATGGCTACACCTTC. This rearrangement joins TRBV29-1 to TRBJ1-2; D is undetermined. Trimming took 7 bases from V and 3 from J, leaving 18 bases between them. This CDR3 region has 14 residues. Germline CDR1 reads SQVTM; CDR2 reads ANQGSEA. The whole variable domain, remainder taken from reference TRBV29-1 and TRBJ1-2, is SAVISQKPSRDICQRGTSLTIQCQVDSQVTMMFWYRQQPGQSLTLIATANQGSEATYESGFVIDKFPISRPNLTFSTLTVSNMSPEDSSIYLCSAKEGAKDYGYTFGSGTRLTVV.

The chain employs TRBV28 and TRBJ1-2; 11 bases agree with TRBD1. Trimming removed 2 bases from V and 8 bases from J; junction bases left unmatched: 13. This CDR3 region has 17 residues. Germline assignment: CDR1 MDHEN and CDR2 SYDVKM. The CDR3 region is CASSLVLGQGAFWGYTF. As DNA, the CDR3 is TGTGCCAGCAGTTTAGTACTTGGACAGGGGGCTTTTTGGGGCTACACCTTC.

This rearrangement joins TRBV2 to TRBJ2-7; D gene unclear. Germline CDR1 and CDR2: SNHLY and FYNNEI. Trimming cost V 9 bases and J 4 bases, with 19 bases left between them. The CDR3 is 14 amino acids. The CDR3 spells CASQLDKSSYEQYF. CDR3 nucleotides: TGTGCCAGTCAGCTAGATAAGTCTTCGTACGAGCAGTACTTC.

The V call is TRBV6-4, the J call TRBJ2-5; 12 bases fit TRBD2. Germline values: CDR1 MRHNA, CDR2 SNTAGT. V shed 6 bases and J 5 bases; nucleotides not matched to a gene: 7. CDR3 length equals 15 residues. For the CDR3, the DNA is TGTGCCAGCAGAATGACTAGCGGGAGTTGGGAGACCCAGTACTTC. This sequence encodes CASRMTSGSWETQYF.

The chain uses TRBV12-5 and TRBJ2-3; the D gene is possibly TRBD2 (6 bases). V was clipped by 6 bases and J by 2 bases, with 9 bases between them. Germline V CDR1 and CDR2: LGHNT, FRNRAP. This CDR3 spans 13 amino acids. The CDR3 DNA sequence: TGTGCTAGTGGGACTAGTAACACAGATACGCAGTATTTT. Translating gives CASGTSNTDTQYF.

The gene calls are TRBV4-1 and TRBJ1-5; 11 bases line up with TRBD1. The CDR3 is 17 residues long. With V trimmed by 2 bases and J by 4 bases, 7 bases remained unmatched. CDR1 is MGHRA, CDR2 YSYEKL, per germline. CDR3 protein: CASSQSGTGGRNQPQHF. Written as DNA, the CDR3 is TGCGCCAGCAGCCAATCCGGGACAGGGGGTAGAAATCAGCCCCAGCATTTT.